Each of the 31 T cell receptor beta chains below was sequenced from the same sample in a study of T cells in Graves' hyperthyroidism and ophthalmopathy (dated by TCRdb to between 2018 and 2020). Libraries were made using multiplex PCR. Sequencing was carried out with an Illumina HiSeq 2000. TCR beta CDR3 regions were amplified from RNA transcripts. The TCR CDR3 was subjected to a first round of RT-PCR using the HTBI primer set and the Qiagen OneStep RT-PCR kit. TCRdb trimmed the raw reads at Q25, called clones with MiXCR and kept productive beta chains. For every CDR3 protein sequence, its rows merge into one entry that carries the most common genes and DNA. Present in this sample are approximately 480,000 distinct CDR3 sequences, about 20% of which were seen just once. Of the sample, about 30% falls within the top ten clones. What was sequenced was blood. These receptors were obtained from a man aged 18 to 29 with Graves' hyperthyroidism.

This clonotype was seen ten or more times. The chain links TRBV6-1 to TRBJ1-1; D call uncertain. Trimming removed 4 bases at V and 5 bases at J, with 11 bases between. Germline V gene data show CDR1 as MNHNS and CDR2 as SASEGT. CDR3 length equals 13 residues. The CDR3 sequence: CASSAARGTEAFF. The CDR3 DNA sequence: TGTGCCAGCAGTGCGGCCAGAGGAACTGAAGCTTTCTTT.

This clonotype appeared many times. V gene TRBV6-1 combines with J gene TRBJ1-2; TRBD1 might be the D (5 bases). The ends were cut back, 4 bases at V and 10 bases at J, with 16 bases in the middle. CDR1 is MNHNS and CDR2 is SASEGT in the germline V gene. There are 13 residues in the CDR3. DNA of the CDR3: TGTGCCAGCAGTGCCCGGTGGGGGGAATCCTACACCTTC. Protein product: CASSARWGESYTF.

This clonotype was seen many times. The chain combines TRBV6-5 with TRBJ2-7, with 7 bases that match TRBD1. CDR3 size: 12 residues. Trimming at V came to 6 bases and at J to 8 bases, leaving 7 bases not matched to a gene. Per the germline V gene, CDR1 is MNHEY and CDR2 is SVGAGI. CDR3 coding DNA: TGTGCCAGCAGCATCGACAGGGTGCAGCAGTACTTC. Translated: CASSIDRVQQYF.

This clonotype appeared many times. V and J are TRBV19 and TRBJ2-2; D ambiguous. CDR1 is LNHDA, CDR2 SQIVND, per germline (reference sequence). The CDR3 runs 13 residues. Trimming took 10 bases from V and 4 from J, leaving 13 bases between them. The chain's CDR3 is CATSFRVTGELFF. CDR3 nucleotide sequence: TGTGCCACTTCGTTCCGGGTCACCGGGGAGCTGTTTTTT.

This clonotype was counted at least ten times. The J gene is TRBJ2-2, the V gene TRBV27; D may be TRBD1 (5 bases). The V gene's germline CDR1 is MNHEY and CDR2 SMNVEV (reference sequence). V was cut by 7 bases and J by 4 bases, with 7 bases left in between. There are 12 residues in the CDR3. In DNA form, the CDR3 reads TGTGCCAGCACAGGGTCCACCGGGGAGCTGTTTTTT. Encoded protein: CASTGSTGELFF.

This clonotype was seen a few times. This rearrangement joins TRBV28 to TRBJ1-1; 11 nucleotides match TRBD1. Germline V gene lookup returns CDR1 MDHEN and CDR2 SYDVKM. V lost 5 bases and J lost 7; bases outside the gene matches: 9. CDR3 length equals 15 residues. CDR3 coding DNA: TGTGCCAGCAGTCTCTCCGGGACAGGGGGGGATGAAGCTTTCTTT. Protein product: CASSLSGTGGDEAFF.

CDR3 sequence reads: CAWSVRLAGGETQYF. The CDR3 coding sequence is TGTGCCTGGAGTGTACGACTAGCGGGAGGAGAGACCCAGTACTTC. The chain is built from TRBV30 and TRBJ2-5; 13 nucleotides agree with TRBD2. This CDR3 comprises 15 residues. Per the germline V gene, CDR1 is GTSNPN and CDR2 is SVGIG (reference sequence). Trimming at V came to 0 bases and at J to 4 bases, leaving 2 bases not matched to a gene.

This clonotype has at least ten counts. The rearrangement uses TRBV20-1 and TRBJ2-7; no clear D. The CDR3 is made up of 14 amino acids. The germline V gene has CDR1 DFQATT and CDR2 SNEGSKA (reference sequence). V was cut by 2 bases and J by 3 bases, with 14 bases left in between. The DNA for the CDR3 is TGCAGTGCTAGACTGGCAGGCCCCTACTACGAGCAGTACTTC. Amino acid sequence: CSARLAGPYYEQYF.

This clonotype was recorded many times. V gene TRBV6-1 combines with J gene TRBJ1-1; TRBD1 is a possible D gene (6 bases). Germline-derived CDR1 and CDR2 are MNHNS and SASEGT. This CDR3 contains 14 residues. Trimming cost V 4 bases and J 3 bases, with 12 bases left between them. This CDR3 reads CASSVLDRDTEAFF. The CDR3 DNA follows: TGTGCCAGCAGTGTTTTGGACAGAGACACTGAAGCTTTCTTT.

The rearrangement links TRBV30 to TRBJ1-1; maybe TRBD1 (5 bases). V was clipped by 2 bases and J by 0 bases, with 10 bases between them. Germline CDR1 reads GTSNPN; CDR2 reads SVGIG (reference sequence). The CDR3 spans 14 residues. The CDR3 DNA is TGTGCCTGGAGTTGGGGGAGAATGAACACTGAAGCTTTCTTT. This translates into CAWSWGRMNTEAFF.

This clonotype occurred many times. The chain links TRBV7-9 to TRBJ2-5, with TRBD1 identical over 7 bases. Germline V gives CDR1 SEHNR, CDR2 FQNEAQ (reference sequence). CDR3 length: 15 residues. V gave up 1 base and J gave up 5 bases; unmatched junction bases: 7. The CDR3 DNA is TGTGCCAGCAGCTTAGGAGGACAGGAGGTGGAGACCCAGTACTTC. Protein sequence: CASSLGGQEVETQYF.

The chain is built from TRBV6-5 and TRBJ1-5; tentative D call: TRBD1 (5 bases). In germline, CDR1 is MNHEY, CDR2 SVGAGI. The CDR3 consists of 15 residues. The ends were cut back, 3 bases at V and 1 base at J, with 10 bases in the middle. The CDR3 bases are TGTGCCAGCAGTTATCTACAGGCCAGCAATCAGCCCCAGCATTTT. Amino acid sequence: CASSYLQASNQPQHF.

In its sample, this clonotype was seen many times. The chain is built from TRBV20-1 and TRBJ1-2, with 8 nucleotides matching TRBD1. Germline trimming cut 6 bases from V and 3 bases from J; bases unmatched to any gene: 6. The CDR3 extends over 13 amino acids. In germline, CDR1 is DFQATT, CDR2 SNEGSKA (reference sequence). The CDR3 DNA follows: TGCAGTGCCGCCAGGGGGCACGACTATGGCTACACCTTC. Amino acids: CSAARGHDYGYTF.

This clonotype has at least ten counts. The CDR3 loop reads CASSFRAPGEQYF. The CDR3 DNA is TGTGCCAGCAGTTTTAGAGCTCCGGGCGAGCAGTACTTC. The rearrangement joins TRBV27 to TRBJ2-7, with D uncertain. Germline assignment: CDR1 MNHEY and CDR2 SMNVEV (reference sequence). The germline V and J ends were trimmed by 3 bases and 6 bases, with 12 bases remaining between them. The CDR3 extends over 13 amino acids.

This clonotype showed up just a few times. The gene calls are TRBV7-9 and TRBJ2-5; 10 bases are shared with TRBD2. With 5 bases clipped from V and 4 bases from J, the junction kept 7 bases outside the gene matches. The CDR3 contains 15 residues. The germline CDR1 and CDR2 sequences are SEHNR and FQNEAQ (reference sequence). CDR3 sequence (DNA): TGTGCCAGCAGCCCCCGTAGCGGGGGGACAGAGACCCAGTACTTC. Its translation is CASSPRSGGTETQYF.

This clonotype occurred many times. This chain joins TRBV6-1 and TRBJ1-2, with D perhaps matching TRBD1 (6 bases). The CDR3 runs to 14 residues. The germline gives CDR1 MNHNS, CDR2 SASEGT. V lost 2 bases to trimming and J lost 8 bases, with 15 bases between them. In nucleotides, the CDR3 is TGTGCCAGCAGTGAACCGGGACACCGGGAAGGCTACACCTTC. This translates into CASSEPGHREGYTF.

This clonotype was seen ten or more times. The chain links TRBV24-1 to TRBJ2-7; D is perhaps TRBD2 (5 bases). The germline CDR1 and CDR2 sequences are KGHDR and SFDVKD. Trimming stripped 10 bases from V and 2 bases from J, with 14 bases between. This CDR3 comprises 13 residues. CDR3 protein: CATRDPWTYEQYF. The DNA for the CDR3 is TGTGCCACTCGGGATCCTTGGACCTACGAGCAGTACTTC.

This clonotype was detected many times. The chain couples TRBV12-5 to TRBJ1-5; 8 positions agree with TRBD1. The ends lost 3 bases at V and 1 base at J; junction bases unmatched: 5. The germline CDR1 and CDR2 sequences are LGHNT and FRNRAP. CDR3 size: 16 residues. DNA for the CDR3: TGTGCTAGTGGTTTACGGACAGGGTTCAGCAATCAGCCCCAGCATTTT. It yields the protein CASGLRTGFSNQPQHF.

This clonotype has at least ten counts. The V and J genes are TRBV13 and TRBJ2-7; D gene ambiguous. The CDR3 has 14 amino acids. With 5 bases removed from V and 0 bases from J, the gap between germline ends came to 11 bases. From germline, CDR1 is PRHDT and CDR2 FYEKMQ (reference sequence). The CDR3 is CASSRPGLSYEQYF. The CDR3 bases are TGTGCCAGCAGCCGACCGGGCCTCTCCTACGAGCAGTACTTC.

A few counts support this clonotype. V is TRBV6-1 and J is TRBJ2-6; maybe TRBD2 (6 bases). This CDR3 has 14 amino acids. The V end lost 10 bases, the J end lost 2 bases, and 12 bases lay between the germline ends. Germline-derived CDR1 and CDR2 are MNHNS and SASEGT. The CDR3, as DNA: TGTGCCACCAAGCGGGTCCCTGGGGCCAACGTCCTGACTTTC. Translating it yields CATKRVPGANVLTF.

In this sample, this clonotype turned up a few times. V usage is TRBV2 and J usage is TRBJ2-4; either TRBD1 or TRBD2 may supply D (6 bases each). CDR1 SNHLY and CDR2 FYNNEI come from the germline V gene. The CDR3 has 13 residues. Deletions cut 4 bases from V and 11 bases from J, with 15 bases between. The CDR3 here is CASSVGARGVQYF. CDR3 nucleotide sequence: TGTGCCAGCAGTGTAGGGGCTAGGGGGGTTCAGTACTTC.

V usage is TRBV12-3 or TRBV12-4 and J usage is TRBJ1-1; 7 bases match TRBD1. Trimming at V came to 5 bases and at J to 2 bases, leaving 8 bases not matched to a gene. The CDR3 consists of 15 residues. In nucleotides, the CDR3 is TGTGCCAGCAGTCTAACCACAGGGGTTAACACTGAAGCTTTCTTT. Its protein is CASSLTTGVNTEAFF.

This clonotype was detected ten times or more. The rearrangement uses TRBV5-1 and TRBJ1-1, with 7 bases fitting TRBD1. The CDR3 runs 15 residues. The germline CDR1 and CDR2 sequences are SGHRS and YFSETQ. Trimming removed 0 bases from V and 0 bases from J; junction bases left unmatched: 2. In nucleotides, the CDR3 is TGCGCCAGCAGCTTGGAGACAGGGCTGAACACTGAAGCTTTCTTT. This encodes CASSLETGLNTEAFF.

At least ten counts were recorded for this clonotype. V gene TRBV9 combines with J gene TRBJ2-7, with 10 bases that match TRBD1. CDR1 is SGDLS and CDR2 is YYNGEE in the germline V gene. J gave up 3 bases and V 4 bases, and 7 bases lay outside the gene matches. The CDR3 is 15 residues long. CDR3 coding DNA: TGTGCCAGCAGCCTGGGGACAGGGGTACTCTACGAGCAGTACTTC. Translation: CASSLGTGVLYEQYF.

J is TRBJ2-7 and V is TRBV30; D not certain. V was pared by 3 bases and J by 5 bases, with 14 bases between. The CDR3 has 13 amino acids. Germline V gene lookup returns CDR1 GTSNPN and CDR2 SVGIG (reference sequence). Written as DNA, the CDR3 is TGTGCCTGGAGAATCGGACGGATGGACGAGCAGTACTTC. Amino acids: CAWRIGRMDEQYF.

This clonotype has ten or more counts. The gene calls are TRBV7-9 and TRBJ1-5; D unclear. The V and J ends lost 5 bases and 0 bases respectively, with 5 bases between them. The CDR3 extends over 13 amino acids. The V gene's germline CDR1 is SEHNR and CDR2 FQNEAQ (reference sequence). This CDR3 is CASSQNSNQPQHF. The CDR3 coding sequence is TGTGCCAGCAGCCAGAATAGCAATCAGCCCCAGCATTTT.

This clonotype has ten or more counts. V and J are TRBV6-9 and TRBJ2-5; no clear D gene. Germline CDR1 and CDR2: MNHGY and SVAAGI. This CDR3 has 12 residues. V gave up 7 bases and J gave up 5 bases, with 11 bases separating them. Here the CDR3 reads CASTSQGETQYF. CDR3 nucleotide sequence: TGTGCCAGCACCTCCCAAGGGGAGACCCAGTACTTC.

The sample holds many counts of this clonotype. The V and J genes are TRBV6-5 and TRBJ2-4, with D perhaps TRBD2 (5 bases). Germline V gene lookup returns CDR1 MNHEY and CDR2 SVGAGI. V was clipped by 8 bases and J by 4 bases, with 12 bases between them. There are 13 residues in the CDR3. The CDR3 reads CASRGGQKNIQYF. DNA for the CDR3: TGTGCCAGCCGAGGCGGGCAAAAAAACATTCAGTACTTC.

This clonotype was observed at least ten times. V usage is TRBV7-9 and J usage is TRBJ1-1; D not certain. CDR3 length equals 13 residues. V lost 5 bases to trimming and J lost 5 bases, with 12 bases between them. Germline CDR1 reads SEHNR; CDR2 reads FQNEAQ (reference sequence). DNA for the CDR3: TGTGCCAGCAGCAATGGAGGGCGAACTGAAGCTTTCTTT. Its protein is CASSNGGRTEAFF.

This clonotype was observed many times. The chain is built from TRBV6-1 and TRBJ2-5; the match to TRBD2 covers 14 bases. CDR3 length: 17 residues. CDR1 is MNHNS and CDR2 is SASEGT in the germline V gene. The V gene end was trimmed by 6 bases and the J gene end by 5 bases; junction bases not matched to a gene: 11. The CDR3 DNA reads as TGTGCCAGCAGCCCCGGGACTAGCGGGGGCCAACTGGAGACCCAGTACTTC. Translated, it gives CASSPGTSGGQLETQYF.

This clonotype appeared a few times. V usage is TRBV11-2 and J usage is TRBJ1-2; D is possibly TRBD1 (5 bases). Trimming shortened V by 7 bases and J by 0 bases, and 9 bases separated the two germline ends. Germline V gives CDR1 SGHAT, CDR2 FQNNGV. This CDR3 is built from 13 residues. The CDR3 protein is CASNQGANYGYTF. In DNA form, the CDR3 reads TGTGCCAGCAACCAGGGAGCTAACTATGGCTACACCTTC.